Presented here are 23 T cell receptor beta chains from one specimen sequenced in a study of metastatic and nonmetastatic thyroid tumors (dated by TCRdb to about 2020). The method behind the library was PCR. The listed sequencing device is Illumina HiSeq 4000. The public reads were run again by TCRdb, first through fastp at Q25 and then through MiXCR, and only productive beta chains were kept. This sample gives 46,000 or so clones in total; around 17% of them show up just once. About 20% of the sample lies in the top ten. No patient had received any treatment before thyroid surgery. Sample: blood. The receptors were gathered from a female donor with papillary thyroid cancer or a benign thyroid nodule (not recorded which). Some clones in this sample may be carry-over from other donors' samples.

The chain links TRBV20-1 to TRBJ2-1, with 7 bases aligning to TRBD1. Germline CDR1 reads DFQATT; CDR2 reads SNEGSKA (reference sequence). The junction had 10 bases not matched to a gene; V was cut back by 6 bases and J by 5 bases. This CDR3 comprises 14 residues. In DNA form, the CDR3 reads TGCAGTGCCCTGAAGACAGGGATGAACAATGAGCAGTTCTTC. Its translation: CSALKTGMNNEQFF.

This clone was picked up many times. For the CDR3, the DNA is TGCAGTGCTAGTCGCGCAGGGCGCACCTACGAGCAGTACTTC. Residues: CSASRAGRTYEQYF. J is TRBJ2-7 and V is TRBV20-1; a possible D gene is TRBD1 (5 bases). The germline CDR1 and CDR2 sequences are DFQATT and SNEGSKA (reference sequence). The CDR3 length is 14 residues. V gave up 3 bases and J gave up 2 bases, with 14 bases separating them.

This clone was counted at least ten times. The chain carries TRBV2 and TRBJ2-3; no definite D call. This CDR3 comprises 13 residues. V was clipped by 7 bases and J by 2 bases, with 10 bases between them. The germline V gene has CDR1 SNHLY and CDR2 FYNNEI. CDR3 loop: CASMRSDTDTQYF. As DNA, the CDR3 is TGTGCCAGCATGAGATCTGACACAGATACGCAGTATTTT.

The V call is TRBV6-2 or TRBV6-3, the J call TRBJ2-7; TRBD1 aligns across 8 bases. The CDR3 has 15 amino acids. Germline V CDR1 and CDR2: MNHEY, SVGEGT. With V trimmed by 5 bases and J by 2 bases, 8 bases remained unmatched. In DNA form, the CDR3 reads TGTGCCAGCAGTAGACCGACAGGGGCCGCCTACGAGCAGTACTTC. Translating gives CASSRPTGAAYEQYF.

This clone was counted between two and nine times. The chain couples TRBV6-2 or TRBV6-3 to TRBJ2-3, with D uncertain. Trimming cost V 2 bases and J 0 bases, with 15 bases left between them. CDR1 is MNHEY, CDR2 SVGEGT, per germline. This CDR3 region has 17 residues. Written as DNA, the CDR3 is TGTGCCAGCAGTTACGATTTTACAGCCCCTAGCACAGATACGCAGTATTTT. Its translation: CASSYDFTAPSTDTQYF.

This chain connects TRBV28 to TRBJ2-3; maybe TRBD1 (6 bases). Trimming stripped 6 bases from V and 1 base from J, with 17 bases between. This CDR3 has 16 residues. Germline assignment: CDR1 MDHEN and CDR2 SYDVKM. CDR3 residues: CASRGGGNPCTDTQYF. For the CDR3, the DNA is TGTGCCAGCAGGGGTGGGGGCAACCCTTGCACAGATACGCAGTATTTT.

DNA of the CDR3: TGTGCCAGCAGCGAAGACAGAGACTCCTACGAGCAGTACTTC. Translated, it gives CASSEDRDSYEQYF. The chain is built from TRBV7-8 and TRBJ2-7; D is perhaps TRBD1 (5 bases). Germline V gives CDR1 SGHVS, CDR2 FQNEAQ. The V end lost 5 bases, the J end lost 0 bases, and 11 bases lay between the germline ends. There are 14 residues in the CDR3.

The chain combines TRBV19 with TRBJ1-3; unclear D gene. V was shortened by 10 bases and J by 3 bases, with 16 bases between the two germline ends. Germline CDR1 reads LNHDA; CDR2 reads SQIVND (reference sequence). This CDR3 is built from 14 residues. The CDR3, as DNA: TGTGCCACCAGCCGTGGCAGCGATGGAAACACCATATATTTT. This translates into CATSRGSDGNTIYF.

This clone came up a few times. The gene calls are TRBV27 and TRBJ1-1, with no clear D. The ends were cut back, 8 bases at V and 10 bases at J, with 14 bases in the middle. CDR1 is MNHEY and CDR2 is SMNVEV in the germline V gene (reference sequence). The CDR3 spans 11 residues. CDR3 region: CASSSPRGAFF. CDR3 coding DNA: TGTGCCAGCTCATCCCCCCGTGGAGCTTTCTTT.

As for this clone: Germline is not matched at one junction end, which may reflect a read error. The chain is built from TRBV6-1 and TRBJ1-2, with D perhaps TRBD1 (5 bases). The CDR3 totals 12 residues. Germline-derived CDR1 and CDR2 are MNHNS and SASEGT. This CDR3 reads CASRPLGDGYKF. CDR3 nucleotides: TGTGCCAGCAGACCTCTGGGGGATGGCTACAAATTC.

This clone was seen at least ten times. V usage is TRBV10-3 and J usage is TRBJ2-3; either TRBD1 or TRBD2 may fit D (5 bases each). The V gene's germline CDR1 is ENHRY and CDR2 SYGVKD. V was trimmed by 9 bases and J by 0 bases, leaving 13 bases between them. This CDR3 contains 14 residues. CDR3 protein: CAIPGPPSTDTQYF. In nucleotides, the CDR3 is TGTGCCATACCGGGACCCCCGAGCACAGATACGCAGTATTTT.

This clone has a count of ten or more. J is TRBJ2-3 and V is TRBV6-1; 9 bases align to TRBD2. Germline values: CDR1 MNHNS, CDR2 SASEGT. J lost 4 bases, V lost 5 bases, and 7 bases had no gene match. The CDR3 runs to 15 residues. CDR3 residues: CASSSGGRAPDTQYF. The DNA of the CDR3 is TGTGCCAGCAGTTCTGGCGGGAGGGCCCCAGATACGCAGTATTTT.

A note on this clone: The junction and the germline gene differ at one end; a read error may be behind it. The CDR3 sequence: CSSWTSPGELFF. As DNA, the CDR3 is TGTTCCAGCTGGACTTCGCCCGGGGAGCTGTTTTTT. This chain links TRBV6-1 with TRBJ2-2; a possible D gene is TRBD2 (5 bases). The CDR3 covers 12 residues. The germline gives CDR1 MNHNS, CDR2 SASEGT.

In its sample, this clone was seen many times. The chain joins TRBV12-3 or TRBV12-4 to TRBJ2-1; 14 bases are shared with TRBD2. Unmatched junction bases numbered 0, after V lost 1 base and J lost 4 bases. This CDR3 is built from 16 residues. The CDR3 sequence is CASSLGTSGGYNEQFF. The DNA of the CDR3 is TGTGCCAGCAGTTTAGGGACTAGCGGGGGGTACAATGAGCAGTTCTTC.

At least ten counts were recorded for this clone. V gene TRBV5-6 combines with J gene TRBJ2-1; D possibly corresponds to TRBD2 (6 bases). V lost 4 bases, J lost 4 bases, and 9 bases lay in between. CDR1 and CDR2 from the germline V gene are SGHDT and YYEEEE. This CDR3 contains 13 residues. The CDR3 loop reads CASSATSYNEQFF. CDR3 bases: TGTGCCAGCAGCGCGACTAGTTACAATGAGCAGTTCTTC.

Points on this clone: A much bigger clone sits one base away, suggesting this may be a read error. The same CDR3 is also encoded by other DNA sequences in this sample. This sequence joins TRBV20-1 and TRBJ2-2; D uncertain. Germline lookup yields CDR1 DFQATT and CDR2 SNEGSKA (reference sequence). This CDR3 contains 13 residues. For the CDR3, the DNA is TGCAGTGCCGGGCGGATCAACACCGGTGAGCTGTTTTTT. Its protein is CSAGRINTGELFF.

This clone has a handful of counts. The CDR3 DNA follows: TGTGCCAGCTCACCACCGAGTCCAAACACTGAAGCTTTCTTT. The encoded protein is CASSPPSPNTEAFF. The gene calls are TRBV18 and TRBJ1-1; D gene uncertain. Germline V lookup: CDR1 KGHSH, CDR2 LQKENI. This CDR3 spans 14 amino acids. V was clipped by 0 bases and J by 2 bases, with 7 bases between them.

This clone counts as medium-sized. The gene calls are TRBV28 and TRBJ2-7; 10 bases fit TRBD1. Germline CDR1 MDHEN, CDR2 SYDVKM. The CDR3 has 14 residues. The V gene end was trimmed by 5 bases and the J gene end by 12 bases; junction bases not matched to a gene: 13. CDR3: CASSPPPGQGLGYF. CDR3 nucleotides: TGTGCCAGCAGTCCACCCCCGGGACAGGGGTTAGGGTACTTC. The full variable domain, in which reference TRBV28 and TRBJ2-7 provide the parts outside the CDR3, is DVKVTQSSRYLVKRTGEKVFLECVQDMDHENMFWYRQDPGLGLRLIYFSYDVKMKEKGDIPEGYSVSREKKERFSLILESASTNQTSMYLCASSPPPGQGLGYFGPGTRLTVT.

The chain links TRBV5-8 to TRBJ1-2, with D perhaps TRBD1 (5 bases). The germline gives CDR1 SGHTS, CDR2 YDEGEE. Trimming shortened V by 5 bases and J by 4 bases, and 12 bases separated the two germline ends. The CDR3 consists of 13 residues. The CDR3 spells CASRKQETYGYTF. In nucleotides, the CDR3 is TGTGCCAGCAGGAAACAGGAAACCTATGGCTACACCTTC.

In regard to this clone: The junction differs from germline at one of its ends, possibly a read error. The chain has TRBV27 and TRBJ2-1, with 10 bases that match TRBD2. CDR1 is MNHEY, CDR2 SMNVEV, per germline (reference sequence). This CDR3 has 16 residues. The CDR3: CASRSGLADSYNEKFF. CDR3 DNA: TGTGCCAGCAGATCCGGACTAGCGGACTCATACAATGAGAAGTTCTTC.

A few counts support this clone. J is TRBJ2-6 and V is TRBV12-3 or TRBV12-4, with D possibly matching TRBD2 (6 bases). This CDR3 is 16 amino acids long. V lost 4 bases and J lost 4, with 14 bases in between. This CDR3 is CASSWVGGPGANVLTF. The CDR3 DNA follows: TGTGCCAGCAGTTGGGTCGGGGGTCCCGGGGCCAACGTCCTGACTTTC.

This chain joins TRBV6-4 and TRBJ2-7; TRBD2 matches at 10 bases. The germline V gene encodes CDR1 MRHNA and CDR2 SNTAGT. V lost 5 bases, J lost 6 bases, and 7 bases stayed unmatched. This CDR3 region has 14 residues. This CDR3 reads CASSYLAGVGEQYF. Here the CDR3 DNA reads TGTGCCAGCAGTTATCTAGCGGGAGTGGGCGAGCAGTACTTC.

Ten or more counts support this clone. This rearrangement joins TRBV7-2 to TRBJ1-2, with 7 bases aligning to TRBD1. The CDR3 is 18 residues long. J gave up 4 bases and V 5 bases, and 19 bases lay outside the gene matches. Germline CDR1 is SGHTA and CDR2 is FQGNSA. The CDR3 loop reads CASSRAYRGATGGYGYTF. CDR3 nucleotide sequence: TGTGCCAGCAGCCGAGCGTACAGGGGCGCGACCGGTGGCTATGGCTACACCTTC.